This T cell receptor (beta chain) derives from a study of blood T cell repertoires in COVID-19. Study information: There were acute and convalescent COVID-19 samples, and they came from the United States, Italy and Spain.

This CDR3 has 13 residues. With V trimmed by 3 bases and J by 7 bases, 4 bases remained unmatched. Germline values: CDR1 KGHSH, CDR2 LQKENI. The authors' processing: Reference gene primer amplification yielded estimated nucleated cell counts. The data were produced by immunoSEQ multiplex PCR, yet TCRdb's version contains in-frame clones alone and is incomplete. From that table come the V and J calls and clone size; the DNA was used to work out D and trimming. The data show about 92,000 clones, about 83% seen once. The sequenced sample consisted of peripheral blood. The chain couples TRBV18 to TRBJ1-1, with 8 bases that match TRBD1. This receptor was identified in a woman in her sixties or seventies with COVID-19, enrolled during active disease. The CDR3 loop reads CASSPGQGREAFF. The DNA for the CDR3 is TGTGCCAGCTCACCCGGACAGGGACGTGAAGCTTTCTTT. Full variable domain (remainder filled in from reference TRBV18 and TRBJ1-1): NAGVMQNPRHLVRRRGQEARLRCSPMKGHSHVYWYRQLPEEGLKFMVYLQKENIIDESGMPKERFSAEFPKEGPSILRIQQVVRGDSAAYFCASSPGQGREAFFGQGTRLTVV.